Each of the 24 T cell receptor beta chains below was sequenced from the same sample in a study of T cell changes during pregnancy in multiple sclerosis (dated by TCRdb to the late 2010s). Library preparation employed the immunoSEQ multiplex PCR assay. Sourced from immuneACCESS, this table was stored by TCRdb with only in-frame sequences that have V and J called. A share of the clones is absent; for the studies checked, an unresolved V gene accounts for under half, and the remainder has no known explanation. The sample table lists tens of thousands of clones, approximately 92% of them with a count of one. Roughly 1.9% of the sample rests with the top ten. This sample comprised peripheral blood, obtained in the second trimester of pregnancy. The receptors were sampled from a female donor with multiple sclerosis, enrolled in a pregnancy study.

J is TRBJ1-1 and V is TRBV14, with a tentative D call TRBD1 (5 bases). The CDR3 runs 15 residues. Germline V gene sequence: CDR1 SGHDN, CDR2 FVKESK. V was pared by 2 bases and J by 5 bases, with 15 bases between. CDR3 sequence reads: CASSQIQGIGTEAFF. The CDR3 coding sequence is TGTGCCAGCAGCCAAATTCAGGGAATCGGGACTGAAGCTTTCTTT.

The chain is built from TRBV28 and TRBJ1-2; D might be TRBD1 (5 bases). CDR3 length: 12 amino acids. Germline assignment: CDR1 MDHEN and CDR2 SYDVKM. Trimming stripped 3 bases from V and 5 bases from J, with 7 bases between. DNA for the CDR3: TGTGCCAGCAGTTTGGAGGGGTATGGCTACACCTTC. As protein: CASSLEGYGYTF.

This chain joins TRBV29-1 and TRBJ1-5, with D possibly matching TRBD1 (6 bases). This CDR3 is 14 amino acids long. Germline V lookup: CDR1 SQVTM, CDR2 ANQGSEA. The V gene lost 4 bases and the J gene lost 1 base, with 11 bases spanning the gap. The CDR3 reads CSVGGGRSNQPQHF. The CDR3 region has the DNA TGCAGCGTTGGAGGGGGTAGAAGCAATCAGCCCCAGCATTTT.

The genes are TRBV5-8 and TRBJ1-2; 7 nucleotides match TRBD1. Germline V lookup: CDR1 SGHTS, CDR2 YDEGEE. With 4 bases clipped from V and 6 bases from J, the junction kept 12 bases outside the gene matches. The CDR3 has 15 residues. The CDR3 DNA reads as TGTGCCAGCAGCCGGAGGGGCCTTACAGGGGATGGCTACACCTTC. Its protein product is CASSRRGLTGDGYTF.

The chain is built from TRBV5-5 and TRBJ1-3; D is unresolved. This CDR3 has 13 residues. Germline-derived CDR1 and CDR2 are SGHKS and YYEKEE (reference sequence). The germline V and J ends were trimmed by 4 bases and 0 bases, with 5 bases remaining between them. The chain's CDR3 is CASSLFSGNTIYF. The CDR3, as DNA: TGTGCCAGCAGCCTCTTCTCTGGAAACACCATATATTTT. Together with reference TRBV5-5 and TRBJ1-3, the CDR3 gives the full variable domain: DAGVTQSPTHLIKTRGQQVTLRCSPISGHKSVSWYQQVLGQGPQFIFQYYEKEERGRGNFPDRFSARQFPNYSSELNVNALLLGDSALYLCASSLFSGNTIYFGEGSWLTVV.

The V gene is TRBV2, the J gene TRBJ2-1; 14 bases agree with TRBD2. Losses at the gene ends were 6 bases for V and 9 bases for J; bases not matched to a gene: 10. The germline gives CDR1 SNHLY, CDR2 FYNNEI. The CDR3 is 16 residues long. The CDR3 region has the DNA TGTGCCAGCAGGGGGGTGACTAGCGGGGGGGCTAGTGAGCAGTTCTTC. As protein: CASRGVTSGGASEQFF.

Of note for this clone: Germline is not matched at one junction end, which may reflect a read error. The chain uses TRBV28 and TRBJ1-2; TRBD1 agrees at 11 bases. Germline values: CDR1 MDHEN, CDR2 SYDVKM. The CDR3 is made up of 14 amino acids. The CDR3 loop reads CASSFRGQGVDEDF. In DNA form, the CDR3 reads TGTGCCAGCAGTTTTAGGGGACAGGGGGTGGACGAGGACTTC.

The CDR3 spells CASSRDFRSTEAFF. The DNA of the CDR3 is TGTGCCAGCAGTCGGGATTTCAGAAGTACTGAAGCTTTCTTT. The genes are TRBV6-5 and TRBJ1-1; D is ambiguous. There are 14 residues in the CDR3. The V gene lost 5 bases and the J gene lost 5 bases, with 15 bases spanning the gap. CDR1 is MNHEY, CDR2 SVGAGI, per germline.

This chain joins TRBV21-1 and TRBJ2-3; TRBD1 is taken as the D call from the table, unchecked against the DNA. TRBV21-1 constitutes a pseudogene. The CDR3 spans 14 residues. In DNA, the CDR3 is TGTGCCAGCAGCCACGGACAGGGCACAGATACGCAGTATTTT. Residues: CASSHGQGTDTQYF.

The CDR3 sequence: CASSLEHYEQYF. The CDR3 DNA reads as TGTGCCAGCAGCTTGGAGCACTACGAGCAGTACTTC. This chain uses TRBV5-6 with TRBJ2-7; D is uncertain. This CDR3 is built from 12 residues. In germline, CDR1 is SGHDT, CDR2 YYEEEE. V was trimmed by 0 bases and J by 3 bases, leaving 4 bases between them.

The genes are TRBV5-1 and TRBJ1-1; maybe TRBD1 (5 bases). Trimming took 5 bases from V and 7 from J, leaving 9 bases between them. The V gene's germline CDR1 is SGHRS and CDR2 YFSETQ. CDR3 size: 11 residues. The CDR3 here is CASSDSFEAFF. The DNA for the CDR3 is TGCGCCAGCAGTGACAGCTTTGAAGCTTTCTTT.

The rearrangement joins TRBV15 to TRBJ2-1, with 7 bases fitting TRBD1. This CDR3 spans 15 amino acids. CDR1 LNHNV and CDR2 YYDKDF come from the germline V gene (reference sequence). The ends lost 1 base at V and 6 bases at J; junction bases unmatched: 6. The CDR3 nucleotides are TGTGCCACCAGCAGAGGGGACAGTCAAAGCAATGAGCAGTTCTTC. This translates into CATSRGDSQSNEQFF.

The chain links TRBV28 to TRBJ1-2, with unresolved D. Per germline, CDR1 MDHEN and CDR2 SYDVKM. The V end lost 2 bases, the J end lost 8 bases, and 9 bases lay between the germline ends. The CDR3 has 12 amino acids. The CDR3 protein is CASSLGLYGYTF. CDR3 sequence (DNA): TGTGCCAGCAGTTTAGGGCTTTACGGCTACACCTTC.

The chain joins TRBV28 to TRBJ2-7; 8 bases are shared with TRBD1. The germline V gene has CDR1 MDHEN and CDR2 SYDVKM. The CDR3 extends over 14 amino acids. With 8 bases clipped from V and 3 bases from J, the junction kept 9 bases outside the gene matches. The CDR3 region has the DNA TGTGCCAGCCACAATTTGGACAGGGTCTACGAGCAGTACTTC. Encoded protein: CASHNLDRVYEQYF.

The V call is TRBV7-3, the J call TRBJ2-1, with TRBD2 matching 9 bases. V shed 5 bases and J 9 bases; nucleotides not matched to a gene: 8. Germline V CDR1 and CDR2: SGHTA, FQGTGA. CDR3 length: 14 residues. The CDR3 region has the DNA TGTGCCAGCAGCACGGCGGGAGGGCCCGCTGAGCAGTTCTTC. Protein product: CASSTAGGPAEQFF.

The chain couples TRBV19 to TRBJ2-3; 7 bases match TRBD2. Per the germline V gene, CDR1 is LNHDA and CDR2 is SQIVND (reference sequence). The J segment lost 0 bases and the V segment lost 11 bases, leaving 14 bases of the junction unmatched. CDR3 size: 16 residues. The CDR3 reads CASRCERGASTDTQYF. The CDR3 coding sequence is TGTGCCTCCCGGTGCGAGCGGGGTGCTAGCACAGATACGCAGTATTTT.

The V call is TRBV5-4, the J call TRBJ2-3, with D unclear. The germline gives CDR1 SGHNT, CDR2 YYREEE (reference sequence). V was cut by 4 bases and J by 0 bases, with 6 bases left in between. The CDR3 sequence is 13 residues long. The CDR3: CASSPPSTDTQYF. DNA of the CDR3: TGTGCCAGCAGCCCCCCTAGCACAGATACGCAGTATTTT.

This chain links TRBV6-5 with TRBJ1-1; 7 bases are a match to TRBD1. The germline V gene encodes CDR1 MNHEY and CDR2 SVGAGI. V lost 2 bases to trimming and J lost 5 bases; unmatched junction nucleotides: 8. CDR3 length: 15 amino acids. The chain's CDR3 is CASSYRGQIRTEAFF. The CDR3 coding sequence is TGTGCCAGCAGTTACCGGGGACAGATAAGGACTGAAGCTTTCTTT.

J is TRBJ2-3 and V is TRBV7-2; weak D call: TRBD2 (6 bases). The germline V gene has CDR1 SGHTA and CDR2 FQGNSA. V lost 2 bases to trimming and J lost 2 bases, with 14 bases between them. CDR3 length: 16 residues. CDR3 bases: TGTGCCAGCAGCTTATACCGGGGGACCCTCACAGATACGCAGTATTTT. Translated: CASSLYRGTLTDTQYF.

V usage is TRBV2 and J usage is TRBJ2-5; D is perhaps TRBD2 (6 bases). V lost 6 bases and J 0 bases, leaving 14 bases between the germline ends. CDR1 and CDR2 (germline): SNHLY, FYNNEI. The CDR3 sequence is 15 residues long. The CDR3, as DNA: TGTGCCAGCAGAAGACTAGGGCAGTACCAAGAGACCCAGTACTTC. This encodes CASRRLGQYQETQYF.

The rearrangement links TRBV27 to TRBJ2-5; 9 nucleotides match TRBD1. CDR1 is MNHEY, CDR2 SMNVEV, per germline (reference sequence). V was pared by 6 bases and J by 5 bases, with 7 bases of the junction left unmatched. This CDR3 contains 14 residues. The CDR3 bases are TGTGCCAGCAGCCACAGGGGGCTGAGGGAGACCCAGTACTTC. Residues: CASSHRGLRETQYF.

The V and J genes are TRBV28 and TRBJ2-1; 12 bases are a match to TRBD2. The junction had 8 bases not matched to a gene; V was cut back by 10 bases and J by 7 bases. The CDR3 sequence is 14 residues long. The germline gives CDR1 MDHEN, CDR2 SYDVKM. The CDR3 DNA follows: TGTGCCACCAGGACTAGCGGGATAGAAAATGAGCAGTTCTTC. As protein: CATRTSGIENEQFF.

This clone was seen more than once but under ten times. This chain links TRBV18 with TRBJ1-2; 7 bases match TRBD1. The CDR3 consists of 16 residues. V trimming: 4 bases; J trimming: 1 base; junction bases outside the gene matches: 9. Germline V gives CDR1 KGHSH, CDR2 LQKENI. Here the CDR3 DNA reads TGTGCCAGCTCACTAAACCTGGGACAGCTTAACTATGGCTACACCTTC. Its protein is CASSLNLGQLNYGYTF.

The rearrangement links TRBV2 to TRBJ2-2; 10 bases fit TRBD1. Germline V CDR1 and CDR2: SNHLY, FYNNEI. With 7 bases clipped from V and 4 bases from J, the junction kept 6 bases outside the gene matches. This CDR3 is 15 amino acids long. The CDR3 spells CASTLDRGFTGELFF. In DNA, the CDR3 is TGTGCCAGCACCCTGGACAGGGGGTTCACCGGGGAGCTGTTTTTT. Drawing the rest from reference TRBV2 and TRBJ2-2, the complete variable domain is EPEVTQTPSHQVTQMGQEVILRCVPISNHLYFYWYRQILGQKVEFLVSFYNNEISEKSEIFDDQFSVERPDGSNFTLKIRSTKLEDSAMYFCASTLDRGFTGELFFGEGSRLTVL.